This TCR beta chain was recovered during a study of cytomegalovirus exposure and HLA in healthy donors (dated by TCRdb to about 2017). For context, the study as a whole: An earlier analysis of some 620 of the donors reported around 280 Gb of sequence data and some 110 million unique TCR beta sequences obtained from some 200 million T cells. An early release that covered several hundred HLA-typed donors contained approximately 300 gigabases of sequencing data and 75 million to 100 million unique TCR sequences. Of the roughly 400 genotyped donors, approximately 82% fell in the genetic ancestry cluster associated with self-reported Caucasian donors. The aim of the study was to test whether cataloging public T cell receptors could identify signatures of past pathogen exposure. The study profiled the T cell repertoires of about 640 subjects by immunosequencing and related them to cytomegalovirus serostatus. In addition to the first cohort of roughly 670 subjects, a separate validation cohort of 120 different subjects was used. The study combined high-throughput TCR immunosequencing, statistical association of individual TCRs with disease status, and machine learning to predict cytomegalovirus infection status. A later analysis re-analyzed previously published TCR beta repertoires from 660 or so donors and added high-resolution HLA genotyping to study TCR occurrence patterns. The later analysis used no new phenotypic data to find candidate immune exposures, relying instead on TCR beta sequences and their occurrence across donors. In an earlier analysis of about 590 of the donors, high-throughput TCR beta sequencing was used to judge whether each TCR beta V gene segment behaved as functional or pseudogenic. Alongside the repertoire data, information on donor age, sex, ethnicity and CMV serostatus was compiled. A later genetic analysis used genome-wide SNP genotypes for about three fifths of the 666 donors, treating that subset as a discovery cohort. Every repertoire in the discovery cohort had been generated on one and the same sequencing platform. Class I and class II HLA loci were covered by the typing at four-digit resolution. The number of typed donors differed by locus: about 620-630 for A, B, C, DRB1 and DQB1; some 500 for DQA1; approximately 600 for DPA1; and around 470 for DPB1. Because of strong linkage in the cohort, roughly 5 DR-DQ haplotypes were treated as single units for association and clustering. On average, around 200,000 unique TCR beta nucleotide sequences were sequenced per donor among 398 genotyped donors of the cohort, with roughly 18% of those sequences being non-productive.

Receptors were amplified or captured by the immunoSEQ multiplex PCR assay. A mixture of 60 forward primers for TCR Vbeta segments and 13 reverse primers for TCR Jbeta segments was used in the multiplex PCR. A multiplex PCR assay on genomic DNA amplified the CDR3 region of rearranged TCR beta genes. The Illumina HiSeq System was used to sequence the amplified TCR beta libraries as 87-base-pair reads. Turning to the authors' computational methods: Across the roughly 670 repertoires, a later analysis counted some 80 million unique TCR beta chains, approximately 10 million of which were shared by at least two donors. Raw reads were error-corrected and collapsed into unique sequences with a nearest-neighbor algorithm that merged closely related sequences to remove PCR and sequencing errors. To assign V, D and J gene segments, CDR3 sequences were aligned to IMGT reference sequences. For a sequence to be retained, at least a six-nucleotide match to both a V gene segment and a J gene segment was required. A rearrangement counted as productive if the CDR3 had no stop codons and remained in frame with V and J, and every other rearrangement counted as non-productive. Following IMGT convention, CDR3 was defined as the stretch from the second conserved V-encoded cysteine up to the conserved J-encoded phenylalanine. Sequences without an unambiguous match to a single V gene segment were excluded from the earlier analysis of almost 600 of the donors. In an earlier analysis of some 590 of the donors, a V segment was called functional when productive rearrangements were above 56.7%, and segregating when the standard deviation between donors exceeded 5%. A statistical classification framework was built to diagnose cytomegalovirus status from the catalog of TCR beta chain sequences. In a later analysis, V and J genes were assigned by comparing TCR nucleotide sequences against IMGT/GENE-DB human TR gene sequences. A later analysis assigned CDR3 sequences and most-parsimonious VDJ recombination scenarios with the TCRdist pipeline. A later analysis defined each TCR beta chain by its CDR3 amino acid sequence plus V-gene family, and excluded reads lacking a unique V-gene family. A later analysis removed several hundred highly shared, low-generation-probability nucleotide sequences to deal with suspected cross-contamination and a sequencing artifact. In a later analysis, a clonal expansion index for each public chain was calculated from normalized within-repertoire ranks of inferred template counts. Generation probabilities in a later analysis came from a VDJ recombination model fitted to out-of-frame rearrangements, and those results were checked against IGoR. In a later analysis, hypergeometric tests were used to score TCR-TCR, TCR-HLA and TCR-CMV co-occurrence, with a repertoire-size bias correction applied to TCR pairs. To estimate false discovery rates, a later analysis permuted the HLA or CMV assignments 20 times. In a later analysis, co-occurring TCRs were grouped using DBSCAN, and TCRdist sequence similarity was added for clustering within HLA-allele-positive subsets. Repertoires with fewer than 30,000 or more than 120,000 public chains were left out of co-occurrence clustering, as were four to six repertoires with anomalous nucleotide sharing. This is the immuneACCESS table as TCRdb keeps it, with only in-frame sequences that have V and J called. A part of the clones is gone; compared with another copy, unresolved V genes explain less than half, and the rest is unexplained. From that table come the V and J calls and clone size; the DNA was used to work out D and trimming. Recorded for this sample are 120,000 or so clones; over 60% of them occurred a single time. Of the sample, over 5% falls within the top ten clones.

General conclusions and limits of the study: The only immune exposure information available for the cohort was CMV serostatus. The study gave a list of about 160 TCR beta chains associated with cytomegalovirus. Most TCR sequences were observed very rarely across donors, whereas some public TCRs were present in many individuals. A later analysis found that HLA-associated TCR beta chains were more clonally expanded and had lower generation probabilities than equally common non-associated chains. A later genetic analysis associated a missense DCLRE1C variant with V-gene and J-gene trimming of TCR beta chains, and an independent cohort replicated the association. A later analysis found that TCR association rates varied across HLA loci, with DRB1 alleles showing the most associated TCRs and HLA-C alleles the fewest. An earlier analysis of around 540 of the donors showed that most TCR beta V segments appeared in productive rearrangements either about 87% or about 30% of the time, which broadly matched IMGT annotations. Because some donors lacked HLA typing at each locus, the association tests relied only on the typed subset. The cohort was sequenced for TCR beta chains only, and without alpha or paired-chain data the features that could be detected were limited. Roughly uniform sequencing depth across donors was assumed in presence/absence analyses, although this assumption may not hold. In a later analysis, most CMV-associated TCR beta chains were found to appear HLA-restricted, with HLA associations seemingly driven largely by CMV exposure. Compared with the roughly 710-donor mean, donors in an Asian-associated ancestry cluster had fewer N-insertions in productive TCRs, according to a later genetic analysis. Linkage disequilibrium might explain the correlated functional status among segregating V segments, but an unknown experimental factor could not be excluded. A later analysis associated 17,000 or so TCR beta sequences with specific HLA alleles at a false discovery rate of 0.05. Several of the top co-occurrence clusters appeared to be linked to parvovirus B19, influenza, CMV and Epstein-Barr virus, according to a later analysis. A further reported finding was that TCR beta sequences accurately predicted the HLA-A and HLA-B alleles for most subjects in the first cohort. A cluster of highly shared sequence variants was judged likely to represent a technical artifact of the sequencing pipeline. According to the authors, the approach could potentially be generalized to other disease states and immunological phenotypes. A few of the identified cytomegalovirus-associated TCR beta chains were confirmed in vitro to be specific for cytomegalovirus antigens. When HLA alleles, especially DR and DQ, strongly co-occurred, TCR associations were difficult to assign to individual alleles. Fewer than 20 rarely observed V segments, including chromosome 9 orphons, were excluded from the earlier analysis of several hundred of the donors because counts were too low. Cytomegalovirus status was reported to be diagnosed by the classifier with high specificity and sensitivity in both the original and validation cohorts.

The cohort consisted of fewer than 700 healthy bone marrow donors. All cohort members were sampled while nominally healthy, although unrecorded immune exposures were likely present. The donor was CMV seronegative and was included in the group of under 450 seronegative cohort members. Each donor provided a peripheral blood sample, and peripheral blood mononuclear cells were used for TCR beta sequencing. The Qiagen DNeasy Blood Extraction Kit was used to extract genomic DNA from the blood cell samples. This clone was picked up a small number of times. Its cognate antigen has yet to be identified. Base qualities are missing; no much larger clone stands one base away. The sequence came from a woman aged 40 to 50 in good health and CMV-seronegative. Sequenced input: PBMCs.

The DNA sequence is TGTGCCAGCAGTGCAGGGACTAGCGTTGTCTCAGATACGCAGTATTTT. This encodes CASSAGTSVVSDTQYF. The chain is made from TRBV2 and TRBJ2-3; the central 10 bases match TRBD2. Trimming leaves V shorter by 4 bases and J shorter by 4 bases, with the junction holding 8 bases beyond the gene matches. The cysteine opens and the phenylalanine closes a CDR3 of 16 amino acids. Just CDR3 DNA is preserved here, 48 bases in frame from base 1. The germline V gene sets CDR1 to SNHLY and CDR2 to FYNNEI.